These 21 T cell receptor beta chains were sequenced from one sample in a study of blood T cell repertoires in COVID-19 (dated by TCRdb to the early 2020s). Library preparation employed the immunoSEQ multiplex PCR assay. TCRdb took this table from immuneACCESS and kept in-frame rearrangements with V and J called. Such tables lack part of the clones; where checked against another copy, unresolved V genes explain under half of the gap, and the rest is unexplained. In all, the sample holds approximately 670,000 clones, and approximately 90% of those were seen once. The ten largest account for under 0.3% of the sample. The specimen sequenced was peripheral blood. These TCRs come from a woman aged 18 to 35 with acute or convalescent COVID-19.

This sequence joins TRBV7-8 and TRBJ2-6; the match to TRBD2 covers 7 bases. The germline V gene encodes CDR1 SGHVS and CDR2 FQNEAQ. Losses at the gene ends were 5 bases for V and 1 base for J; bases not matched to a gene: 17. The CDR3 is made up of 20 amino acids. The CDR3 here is CASSPGLSLSSRSGANVLTF. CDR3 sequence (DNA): TGTGCCAGCAGCCCGGGACTATCTTTATCTTCTCGGTCTGGGGCCAACGTCCTGACTTTC.

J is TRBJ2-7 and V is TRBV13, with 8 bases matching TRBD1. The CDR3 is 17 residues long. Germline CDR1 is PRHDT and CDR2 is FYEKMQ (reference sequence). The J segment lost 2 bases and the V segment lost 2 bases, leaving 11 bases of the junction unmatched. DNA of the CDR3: TGTGCCAGCAGCTTAACGCCGGGACAGGTTGGCCCCTACGAGCAGTACTTC. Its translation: CASSLTPGQVGPYEQYF.

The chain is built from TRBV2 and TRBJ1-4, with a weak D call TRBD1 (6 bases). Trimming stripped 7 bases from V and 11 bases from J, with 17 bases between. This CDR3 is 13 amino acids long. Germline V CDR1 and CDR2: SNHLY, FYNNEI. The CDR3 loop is CASTLQGVDKLFF. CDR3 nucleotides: TGTGCCAGCACTTTACAGGGAGTTGACAAACTGTTTTTT.

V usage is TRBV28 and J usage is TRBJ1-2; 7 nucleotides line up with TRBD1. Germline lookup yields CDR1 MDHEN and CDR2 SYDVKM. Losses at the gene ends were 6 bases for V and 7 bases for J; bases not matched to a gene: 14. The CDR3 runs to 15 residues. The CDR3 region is CASSVGRDRRVGYTF. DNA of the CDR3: TGTGCCAGCAGCGTCGGCAGGGACAGACGTGTTGGCTACACCTTC.

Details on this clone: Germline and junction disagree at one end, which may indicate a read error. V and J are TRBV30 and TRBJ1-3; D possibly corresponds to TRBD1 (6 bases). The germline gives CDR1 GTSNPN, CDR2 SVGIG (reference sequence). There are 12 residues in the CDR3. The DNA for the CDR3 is TGTGCCTGGAGTGTAGGCCCGAGACAGGCCACTTTT. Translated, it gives CAWSVGPRQATF.

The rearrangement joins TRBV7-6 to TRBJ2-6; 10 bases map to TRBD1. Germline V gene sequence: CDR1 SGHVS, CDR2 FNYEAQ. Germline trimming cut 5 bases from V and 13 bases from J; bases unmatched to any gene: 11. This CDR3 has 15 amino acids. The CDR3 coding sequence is TGTGCCAGCAGCACCGGGACAGGGGCTCCCGGGGTCCTGACTTTC. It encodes CASSTGTGAPGVLTF. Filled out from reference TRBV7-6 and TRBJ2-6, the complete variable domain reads GAGVSQSPRYKVTKRGQDVALRCDPISGHVSLYWYRQALGQGPEFLTYFNYEAQQDKSGLPNDRFSAERPEGSISTLTIQRTEQRDSAMYRCASSTGTGAPGVLTFGAGSRLTVL.

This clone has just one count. The CDR3 region has the DNA TGTGCCAGTACCTCCCGCCGGGACAGGGCCCATTCACCCCTCCACTTT. It specifies CASTSRRDRAHSPLHF. The chain carries TRBV19 and TRBJ1-6; 9 nucleotides match TRBD1. The CDR3 is made up of 16 amino acids. CDR1 is LNHDA, CDR2 SQIVND, per germline (reference sequence). The J segment lost 8 bases and the V segment lost 7 bases, leaving 12 bases of the junction unmatched.

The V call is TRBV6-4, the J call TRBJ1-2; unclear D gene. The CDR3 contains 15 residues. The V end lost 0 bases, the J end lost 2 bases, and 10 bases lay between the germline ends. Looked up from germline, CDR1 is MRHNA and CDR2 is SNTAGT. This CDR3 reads CASSDSETSNYGYTF. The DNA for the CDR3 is TGTGCCAGCAGTGACTCAGAAACTTCCAACTATGGCTACACCTTC.

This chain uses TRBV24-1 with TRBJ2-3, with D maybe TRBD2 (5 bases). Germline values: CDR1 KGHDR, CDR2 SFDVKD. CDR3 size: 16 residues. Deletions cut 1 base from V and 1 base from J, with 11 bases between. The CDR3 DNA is TGTGCCACCAGTGATTTAGTCTTCGGGGGCACAGATACGCAGTATTTT. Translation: CATSDLVFGGTDTQYF.

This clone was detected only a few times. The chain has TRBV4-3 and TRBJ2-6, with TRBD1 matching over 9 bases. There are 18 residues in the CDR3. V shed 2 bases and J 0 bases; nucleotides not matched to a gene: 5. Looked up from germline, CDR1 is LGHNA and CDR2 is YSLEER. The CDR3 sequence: CASSQQGQGPSGANVLTF. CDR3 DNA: TGCGCCAGCAGCCAACAAGGACAGGGGCCCTCTGGGGCCAACGTCCTGACTTTC.

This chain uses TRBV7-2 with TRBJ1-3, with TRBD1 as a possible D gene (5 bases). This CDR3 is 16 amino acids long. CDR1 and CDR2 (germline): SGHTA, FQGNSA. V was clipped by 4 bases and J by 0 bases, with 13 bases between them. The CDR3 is CASSSTRQSSGNTIYF. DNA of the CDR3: TGTGCCAGCAGCTCGACCAGACAGAGCTCTGGAAACACCATATATTTT. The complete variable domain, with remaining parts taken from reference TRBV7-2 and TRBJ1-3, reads GAGVSQSPSNKVTEKGKDVELRCDPISGHTALYWYRQSLGQGLEFLIYFQGNSAPDKSGLPSDRFSAERTGGSVSTLTIQRTQQEDSAVYLCASSSTRQSSGNTIYFGEGSWLTVV.

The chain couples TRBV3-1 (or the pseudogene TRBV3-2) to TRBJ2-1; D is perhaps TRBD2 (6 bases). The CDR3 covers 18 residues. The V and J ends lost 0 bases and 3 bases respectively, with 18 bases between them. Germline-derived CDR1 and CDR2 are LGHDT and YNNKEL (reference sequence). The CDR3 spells CASSQDGDGGTFYNEQFF. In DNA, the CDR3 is TGTGCCAGCAGCCAAGACGGAGACGGGGGAACGTTCTACAATGAGCAGTTCTTC.

The CDR3 loop is CASSISGSGGARNEQFF. DNA of the CDR3: TGTGCCAGTAGTATTAGTGGGAGCGGGGGGGCCAGAAATGAGCAGTTCTTC. This chain joins TRBV19 and TRBJ2-1; 10 bases line up with TRBD2. Germline loops: CDR1 LNHDA, CDR2 SQIVND (reference sequence). The CDR3 extends over 17 amino acids. V lost 3 bases and J lost 7; bases outside the gene matches: 12.

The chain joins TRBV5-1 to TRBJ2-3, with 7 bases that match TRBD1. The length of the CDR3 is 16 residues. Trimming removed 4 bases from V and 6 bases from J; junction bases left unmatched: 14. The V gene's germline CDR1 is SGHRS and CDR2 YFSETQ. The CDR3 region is CASSPRDSSIVDTQYF. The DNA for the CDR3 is TGCGCCAGCAGCCCCAGGGACAGCAGCATTGTGGATACGCAGTATTTT.

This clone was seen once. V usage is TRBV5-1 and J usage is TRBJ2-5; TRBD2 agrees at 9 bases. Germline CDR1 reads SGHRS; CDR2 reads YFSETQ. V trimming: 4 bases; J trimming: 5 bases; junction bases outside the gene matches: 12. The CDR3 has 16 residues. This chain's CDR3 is CASSPRPSGGKETQYF. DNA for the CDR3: TGCGCCAGCAGCCCCCGTCCGAGCGGGGGGAAGGAGACCCAGTACTTC.

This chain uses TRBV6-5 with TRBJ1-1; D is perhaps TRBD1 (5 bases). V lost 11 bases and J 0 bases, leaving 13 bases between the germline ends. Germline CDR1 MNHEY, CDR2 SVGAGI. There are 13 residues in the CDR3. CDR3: CAARQRVNTEAFF. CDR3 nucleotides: TGTGCCGCAAGACAGAGAGTGAACACTGAAGCTTTCTTT.

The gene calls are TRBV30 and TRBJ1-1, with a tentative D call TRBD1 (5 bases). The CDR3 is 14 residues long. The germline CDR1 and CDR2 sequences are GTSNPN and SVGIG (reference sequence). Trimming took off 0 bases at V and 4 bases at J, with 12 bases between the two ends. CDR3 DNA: TGTGCCTGGAGTGTAGCTGGGGCTCGCACTGAAGCTTTCTTT. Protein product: CAWSVAGARTEAFF.

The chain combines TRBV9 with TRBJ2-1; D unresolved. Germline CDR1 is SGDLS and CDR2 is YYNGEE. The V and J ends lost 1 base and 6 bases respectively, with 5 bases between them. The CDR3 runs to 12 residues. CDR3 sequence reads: CASSVSGNEQFF. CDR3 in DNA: TGTGCCAGCAGCGTATCCGGCAATGAGCAGTTCTTC.

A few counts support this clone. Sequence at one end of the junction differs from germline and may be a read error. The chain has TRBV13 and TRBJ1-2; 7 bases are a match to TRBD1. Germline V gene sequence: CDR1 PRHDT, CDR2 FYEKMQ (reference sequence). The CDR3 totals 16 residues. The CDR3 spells CASNLGTEGGYYGYTF. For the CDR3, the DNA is TGTGCCAGCAACTTAGGGACAGAGGGGGGGTACTATGGCTACACCTTC.

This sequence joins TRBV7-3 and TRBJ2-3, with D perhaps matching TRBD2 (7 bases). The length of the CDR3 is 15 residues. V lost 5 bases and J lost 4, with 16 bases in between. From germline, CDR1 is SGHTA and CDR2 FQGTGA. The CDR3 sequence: CASSPGGASADTQYF. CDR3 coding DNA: TGTGCCAGCAGCCCTGGGGGGGCCAGTGCAGATACGCAGTATTTT.

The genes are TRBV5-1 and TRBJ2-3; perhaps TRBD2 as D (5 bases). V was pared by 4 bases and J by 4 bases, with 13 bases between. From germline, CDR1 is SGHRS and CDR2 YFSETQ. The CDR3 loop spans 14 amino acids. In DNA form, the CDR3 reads TGCGCCAGCAGCCCGAGGCGGGTTTCAGATACGCAGTATTTT. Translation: CASSPRRVSDTQYF.